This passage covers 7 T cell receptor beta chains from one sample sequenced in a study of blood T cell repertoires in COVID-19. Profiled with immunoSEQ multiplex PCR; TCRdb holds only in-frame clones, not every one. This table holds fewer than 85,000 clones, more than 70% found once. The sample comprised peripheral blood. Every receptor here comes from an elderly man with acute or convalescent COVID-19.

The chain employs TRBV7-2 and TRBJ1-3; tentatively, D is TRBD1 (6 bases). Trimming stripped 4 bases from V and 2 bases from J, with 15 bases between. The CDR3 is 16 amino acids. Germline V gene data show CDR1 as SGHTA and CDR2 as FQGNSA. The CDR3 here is CASSSAGTIAGNTIYF. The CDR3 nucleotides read TGTGCCAGCAGCTCCGCCGGGACAATAGCTGGAAACACCATATATTTT.

For the CDR3, the DNA is TGTGCCAGCAGCCCCGCACGGGGAGCTAACTATGGCTACACCTTC. Translation: CASSPARGANYGYTF. V and J are TRBV28 and TRBJ1-2; D gene unclear. This CDR3 spans 15 amino acids. V was clipped by 6 bases and J by 0 bases, with 14 bases between them. The V gene's germline CDR1 is MDHEN and CDR2 SYDVKM.

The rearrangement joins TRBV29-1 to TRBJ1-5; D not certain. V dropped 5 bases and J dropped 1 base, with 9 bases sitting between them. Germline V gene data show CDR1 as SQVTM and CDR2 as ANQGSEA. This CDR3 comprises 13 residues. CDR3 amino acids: CSVTQASNQPQHF. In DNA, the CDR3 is TGCAGCGTTACTCAGGCGAGCAATCAGCCCCAGCATTTT.

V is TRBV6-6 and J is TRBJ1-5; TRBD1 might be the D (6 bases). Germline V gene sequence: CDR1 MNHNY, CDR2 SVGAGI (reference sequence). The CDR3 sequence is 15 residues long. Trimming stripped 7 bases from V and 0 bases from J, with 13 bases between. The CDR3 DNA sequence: TGTGCCAGCACCTTAGGACAGAGTAGCAATCAGCCCCAGCATTTT. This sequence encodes CASTLGQSSNQPQHF.

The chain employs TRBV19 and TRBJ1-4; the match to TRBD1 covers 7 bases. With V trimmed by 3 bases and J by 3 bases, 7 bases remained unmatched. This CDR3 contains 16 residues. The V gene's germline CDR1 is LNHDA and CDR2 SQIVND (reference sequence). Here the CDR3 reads CASSITGQFSNEKLFF. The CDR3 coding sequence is TGTGCCAGTAGTATCACGGGACAGTTTTCTAATGAAAAACTGTTTTTT.

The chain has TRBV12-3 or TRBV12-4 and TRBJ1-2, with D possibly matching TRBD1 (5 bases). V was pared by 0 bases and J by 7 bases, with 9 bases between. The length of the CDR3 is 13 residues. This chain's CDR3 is CASSLAPGIGYTF. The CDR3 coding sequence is TGTGCCAGCAGTTTAGCCCCAGGGATTGGCTACACCTTC.

The CDR3 loop is CASSAHYDPTSTDTQYF. CDR3 sequence (DNA): TGTGCCAGCAGTGCCCACTACGACCCTACTAGCACAGATACGCAGTATTTT. The chain recombines TRBV6-1 with TRBJ2-3; D is ambiguous. V lost 4 bases, J lost 0 bases, and 17 bases lay in between. The CDR3 length is 17 residues. Germline assignment: CDR1 MNHNS and CDR2 SASEGT.